Following are 12 T cell receptor beta chains from one sample sequenced in a study of regulatory T cells in long-lasting Graves disease. The authors built TCR beta libraries using iRepertoire HTBI primers and Arm-PCR of CDR3 regions. In TCRdb, the multiplex PCR reads were re-called with MiXCR into one record per CDR3 protein. The profile shows roughly 400,000 distinct CDR3 sequences, roughly 15% of them singletons. As for time point: newly diagnosed GD, antithyroid drugs for less than 3 months. From RNA extracted from PBMCs, the TCR library was made. A further study also used this sample, focusing on T cells in Graves' hyperthyroidism and ophthalmopathy.

The specimen was peripheral blood mononuclear cells (PBMCs), collected at new diagnosis, from a patient treated with antithyroid drugs. All receptors come from a woman between 18 and 29 years old with Graves disease.

This clonotype was detected ten times or more. This rearrangement joins TRBV7-2 to TRBJ2-1, with D possibly TRBD1 on 5 matching bases. Trimming cost V 5 bases and J 16 bases, with 24 bases left between them. Per germline, CDR1 SGHTA and CDR2 FQGNSA. The CDR3 sequence is 14 residues long. In DNA, the CDR3 is TGTGCCAGCAGCCCAGGGTTATTGCGGTTGACCTCCTTCTTC. It is translated as CASSPGLLRLTSFF.

This clonotype was seen more than once but under ten times. The chain carries TRBV6-5 and TRBJ2-2; the D gene could be TRBD1 or TRBD2 (5 bases each). The V end was cut by 0 bases, the J end by 0 bases, with 11 bases between. The CDR3 is 17 amino acids. CDR1 is MNHEY, CDR2 SVGAGI, per germline. Written as DNA, the CDR3 is TGTGCCAGCAGTTACTCGGGACGGACCGCGAACACCGGGGAGCTGTTTTTT. Residues: CASSYSGRTANTGELFF.

The V and J genes are TRBV28 and TRBJ2-1; maybe TRBD2 (6 bases). Near its end, the DNA agrees better with TRBJ2-7, so the J call may be wrong. The CDR3 sequence is 16 residues long. Germline CDR1 is MDHEN and CDR2 is SYDVKM. CDR3 region: CASSLYAGSSYNEQYF. The CDR3 region has the DNA TGTGCCAGCAGTTTATATGCGGGGAGCTCCTACAATGAGCAGTACTTC.

Remarks on this clonotype: A read error is possible here, since a much larger clone lies one base away. V usage is TRBV10-3 and J usage is TRBJ2-7, with 10 bases aligning to TRBD2. The V gene's germline CDR1 is ENHRY and CDR2 SYGVKD. This CDR3 spans 15 amino acids. Trimming took 3 bases from V and 7 from J; bases not matched to a gene: 9. CDR3: CAISEGLAVYNEQYF. In DNA, the CDR3 is TGTGCCATCAGTGAAGGACTAGCGGTCTACAATGAGCAGTACTTC.

In regard to this clonotype: A far bigger clonotype differs at one base, so this is likely a read error. The gene calls are TRBV28 and TRBJ2-7; possibly TRBD1 for D (5 bases). Germline CDR1 and CDR2: MDHEN and SYDVKM. The CDR3 sequence is 14 residues long. V lost 5 bases, J lost 7 bases, and 18 bases lay in between. The CDR3 sequence is CASSITGRSNEQYF. CDR3 in DNA: TGTGCCAGCAGTATAACAGGCAGAAGTAATGAGCAGTACTTC.

The sample holds many counts of this clonotype. This chain connects TRBV20-1 to TRBJ2-7, with D perhaps TRBD2 (6 bases). The CDR3 runs to 14 residues. Trimming removed 0 bases at V and 2 bases at J, with 11 bases between. Germline CDR1 DFQATT, CDR2 SNEGSKA (reference sequence). The CDR3 here is CSAREDGTAYEQYF. The CDR3 DNA is TGCAGTGCTAGAGAGGACGGGACTGCCTACGAGCAGTACTTC.

This chain joins TRBV5-6 and TRBJ1-1; possible D gene TRBD1, 5 bases. The length of the CDR3 is 16 residues. The V end lost 2 bases, the J end lost 0 bases, and 14 bases lay between the germline ends. CDR1 and CDR2 (germline): SGHDT, YYEEEE. CDR3 protein: CASSFPSGRVNTEAFF. As DNA, the CDR3 is TGTGCCAGCAGCTTTCCCTCCGGCAGGGTGAACACTGAAGCTTTCTTT. The full variable domain, in which reference TRBV5-6 and TRBJ1-1 provide the parts outside the CDR3, is DAGVTQSPTHLIKTRGQQVTLRCSPKSGHDTVSWYQQALGQGPQFIFQYYEEEERQRGNFPDRFSGHQFPNYSSELNVNALLLGDSALYLCASSFPSGRVNTEAFFGQGTRLTVV.

This clonotype was counted a few times. A read error is possible here, since a much larger clone lies one base away. The genes are TRBV12-3 or TRBV12-4 and TRBJ2-1; TRBD2 aligns across 12 bases. The CDR3 length is 16 residues. V gave up 6 bases and J gave up 10 bases; unmatched junction bases: 13. DNA of the CDR3: TGTGCCAGCAGCCCTGGGACTAGCGGGTTCTCCTACGAGCAGTTCTTC. It encodes CASSPGTSGFSYEQFF.

This clonotype was detected ten times or more. This chain uses TRBV11-3 with TRBJ1-1, with a weak D call TRBD1 (6 bases). V was cut by 6 bases and J by 6 bases, with 14 bases left in between. Looked up from germline, CDR1 is SGHNT and CDR2 is YENEEA. This CDR3 comprises 13 residues. The CDR3 sequence: CASRPQGSPEAFF. CDR3 bases: TGTGCCAGCAGGCCACAGGGTTCGCCTGAAGCTTTCTTT.

This clonotype was found a few times. The chain has TRBV4-1 and TRBJ2-7; D is uncertain. The V gene lost 1 base and the J gene lost 0 bases, with 7 bases spanning the gap. The CDR3 consists of 14 residues. In germline, CDR1 is MGHRA, CDR2 YSYEKL. The DNA of the CDR3 is TGCGCCAGCAGCCAAGCTCTAAGCTCCTACGAGCAGTACTTC. As protein: CASSQALSSYEQYF.

Ten or more counts support this clonotype. The CDR3 loop is CSARDPGTGNQPQHF. The CDR3 DNA is TGCAGTGCTAGAGATCCCGGGACGGGTAATCAGCCCCAGCATTTT. V and J are TRBV20-1 and TRBJ1-5; D is perhaps TRBD1 (5 bases). Germline V gene sequence: CDR1 DFQATT, CDR2 SNEGSKA (reference sequence). This CDR3 contains 15 residues. Trimming stripped 0 bases from V and 4 bases from J, with 13 bases between.

Worth noting for this clonotype: This likely stems from a read error, as it lies one base from a far larger clone. The rearrangement joins TRBV11-2 to TRBJ2-5; D remains ambiguous. Germline assignment: CDR1 SGHAT and CDR2 FQNNGV. The CDR3 is 16 residues long. Trimming left V 1 base short and J 11 bases short, with 23 bases between. The DNA of the CDR3 is TGTGCCAGCAGCTTAGTGGGCTTGGGCTCCTACAATGAGCAGTACTTC. Its translation: CASSLVGLGSYNEQYF.